Sequencing of this T cell receptor (beta chain) was carried out in a study of identical twins. General observations from the study: Researchers caution that invariant MAIT and iNKT cells could partly confound zero-insertion analyses.

In its sample, this clonotype was seen a few times. Antigen: not known. Each CDR3 protein gets one entry after TCRdb re-called the 5' RACE reads with MiXCR. This sample yields 400,000 or so distinct CDR3 sequences, of which approximately 8.7% are seen a single time; 8% to 10% belongs to the top ten. This CDR3 region has 14 residues. Germline CDR1 reads MNHNS; CDR2 reads SASEGT. Trimming cost V 7 bases and J 4 bases; bases outside gene matches: 7. All of the donors were Caucasians in good health. Sequencing input: naive T cells sorted from blood. The clonotype originates from a woman between 50 and 59 years old in good health. The V call is TRBV6-1, the J call TRBJ2-7; TRBD2 aligns across 10 bases. CDR3 region: CASTVVLAGYEQYF. The CDR3 DNA reads as TGTGCCAGCACCGTTGTACTAGCGGGATACGAGCAGTACTTC.